The following is a T cell receptor (beta chain) sequence with its context. Its specificity is not known. This sample stems from a study of cytomegalovirus exposure and HLA in healthy donors. Study as a whole: Some 85 million unique TCRs from HLA-typed donors were held in an early data release.

Whole-study findings and limits: Sequencing had likely introduced a cluster of highly shared sequence variants as an artifact.

Healthy bone marrow donors formed the donor group. Amplification used 60 Vbeta primers and 13 Jbeta primers. Measured with immunoSEQ multiplex PCR; TCRdb has only the in-frame clones, and not every one. In the table there are about 180,000 clones, around 82% of which are singletons. CDR3 size: 14 residues. Germline-derived CDR1 and CDR2 are SGHNT and YYREEE (reference sequence). Unmatched junction bases numbered 3, after V lost 3 bases and J lost 1 base. The V gene is TRBV5-4, the J gene TRBJ1-1, with 7 bases fitting TRBD1. Sequencing used PBMCs. The TCR sequence derives from a woman between 50 and 59 years old in good health and CMV-seropositive. CDR3 DNA sequence: TGTGCCAGCAGCTGGGGACAGCCGAACACTGAAGCTTTCTTT. Residues: CASSWGQPNTEAFF.